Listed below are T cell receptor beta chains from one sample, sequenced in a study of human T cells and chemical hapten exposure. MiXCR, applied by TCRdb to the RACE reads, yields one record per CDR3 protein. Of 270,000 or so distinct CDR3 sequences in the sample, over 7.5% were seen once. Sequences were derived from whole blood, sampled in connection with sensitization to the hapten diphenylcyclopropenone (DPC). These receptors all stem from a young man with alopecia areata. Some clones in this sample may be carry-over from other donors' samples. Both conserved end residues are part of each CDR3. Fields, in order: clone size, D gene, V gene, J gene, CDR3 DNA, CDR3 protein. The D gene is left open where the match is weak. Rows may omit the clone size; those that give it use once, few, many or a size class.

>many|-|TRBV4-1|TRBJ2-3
TGCGCCAGCAGCCACCTAGGATCAGGAGGCACAGATACGCAGTATTTT
CASSHLGSGGTDTQYF
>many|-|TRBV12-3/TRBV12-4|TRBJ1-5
TGTGCCAGCAGTTTAAGCCGTCAGCCCCAGCATTTT
CASSLSRQPQHF
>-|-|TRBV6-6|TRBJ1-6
TGTGCCAGCAGTCAGACCGGGGCCCAAATGAGCTCCTATAATTCACCCCTCCACTTT
CASSQTGAQMSSYNSPLHF
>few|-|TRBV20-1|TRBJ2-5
TGCAGTGCTAGAGATAGTCGCTTTGTTGAGACCCAGTACTTC
CSARDSRFVETQYF
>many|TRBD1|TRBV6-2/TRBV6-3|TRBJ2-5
TGTGCCAGCAGTCGCCGGACAGGGGTCCAAGAGACCCAGTACTTC
CASSRRTGVQETQYF
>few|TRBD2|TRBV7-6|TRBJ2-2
TGTGCCAGCAGCCGAGCGGGGGGGCCGACCGGGGAGCTGTTTTTT
CASSRAGGPTGELFF
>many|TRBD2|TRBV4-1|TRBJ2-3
TGCGCCAGCAGCCACGGGAGGCACACAGATACGCAGTATTTT
CASSHGRHTDTQYF
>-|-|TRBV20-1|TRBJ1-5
TGCAGTGCTAGAGTCGCCAGGGGTAATCAGCCCCAGCATTTT
CSARVARGNQPQHF
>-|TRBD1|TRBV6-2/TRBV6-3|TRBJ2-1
TGTGCCAGCAGTTACGGGACAGGGTACAATGAGCAGTTCTTC
CASSYGTGYNEQFF
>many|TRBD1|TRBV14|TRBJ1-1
TGTGCCAGCAGCCAAGATAACAGGGGGCGGATGAACACTGAAGCTTTCTTT
CASSQDNRGRMNTEAFF
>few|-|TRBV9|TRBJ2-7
TGTGCCAGCAGCGTAGGTACTGGCCTCTCCTACGAGCAGTACTTC
CASSVGTGLSYEQYF
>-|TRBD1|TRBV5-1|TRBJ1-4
TGCGCCAGCAGCCGGGGGGACAGCTCAACTAATGAAAAACTGTTTTTT
CASSRGDSSTNEKLFF
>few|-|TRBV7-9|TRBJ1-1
TGTGCCAGCAGCTTCTACGGAACCGCGAACACTGAAGCTTTCTTT
CASSFYGTANTEAFF
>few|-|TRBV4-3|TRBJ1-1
TGCGCCAGCAGCGGCGGGAATTTAAGGGCCACTGAAGCTTTCTTT
CASSGGNLRATEAFF
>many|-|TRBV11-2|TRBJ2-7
TGTGCCAGCAGGGATAGCTTAGAGCAGTACTTC
CASRDSLEQYF
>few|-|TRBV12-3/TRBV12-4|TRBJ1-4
TGTGCCAGCAGTTTGGGGCAGCCTGAAAAACTGTTTTTT
CASSLGQPEKLFF
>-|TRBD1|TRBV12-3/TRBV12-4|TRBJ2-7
TGTGCCAGCAGCCGAGGACAGGCCGACACCTACGAGCAGTACTTC
CASSRGQADTYEQYF
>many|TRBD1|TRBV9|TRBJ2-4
TGTGCCAGCAGCGTCCGGGACAGCGCTCAGTACTTC
CASSVRDSAQYF
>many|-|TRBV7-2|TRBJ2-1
TGTGCCAGCAGCCCCAGGTACAATGAGCAGTTCTTC
CASSPRYNEQFF
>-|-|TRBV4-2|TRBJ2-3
TGTGCCAGCAGCCGCCGGGACGGGGACACAGATACGCAGTATTTT
CASSRRDGDTDTQYF
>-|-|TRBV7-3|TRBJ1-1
TGTGCCAGCAGCTTAAGCCCGGGAATCAGCACTGAAGCTTTCTTT
CASSLSPGISTEAFF
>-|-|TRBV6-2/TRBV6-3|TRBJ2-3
TGTGCCAGCAGTTTAATCGGGACGGGAGATACGCAGTATTTT
CASSLIGTGDTQYF
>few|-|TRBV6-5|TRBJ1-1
TGTGCCAGCAGTTACTCGAAACTGGCCACTGAAGCTTTCTTT
CASSYSKLATEAFF
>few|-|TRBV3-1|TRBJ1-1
TGTGCCAGCAGCCAAGATTCACAGGGAGCAGCTTTCTTT
CASSQDSQGAAFF
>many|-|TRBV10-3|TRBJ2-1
TGTGCCACCTTGGGGCTCGGCAATGAGCAGTTCTTC
CATLGLGNEQFF
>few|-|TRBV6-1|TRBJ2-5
TGTGCCAGCAGCCCCCAACTCGGGGAGACCCAGTACTTC
CASSPQLGETQYF
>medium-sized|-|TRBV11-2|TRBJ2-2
TGTGCCAGCAGCTTAGAGGTCTCCACCGGGGAGCTGTTTTTT
CASSLEVSTGELFF
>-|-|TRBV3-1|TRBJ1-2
TGTGCCAGCAGCCAGGCGGACGGCTTCAACTATGGCTACACCTTC
CASSQADGFNYGYTF
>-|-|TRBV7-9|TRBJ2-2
TGTGCCAGCACTACACCGACCGGGGAGCTGTTTTTT
CASTTPTGELFF
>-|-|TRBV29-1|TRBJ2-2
TGCAGCGTGAGACGACAGGTCACCGGGGAGCTGTTTTTT
CSVRRQVTGELFF
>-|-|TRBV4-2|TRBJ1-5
TGTGCCAGCAGCCAAGCGGGCCAAGAGGGACGGGAGCCCCAGCATTTT
CASSQAGQEGREPQHF
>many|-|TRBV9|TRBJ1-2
TGTGCCAGCAGCGCCGGGGGAAAGCTTAACTATGGCTACACCTTC
CASSAGGKLNYGYTF
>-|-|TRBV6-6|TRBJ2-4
TGTGCCAGCAGGCCCGGACAGAAAAACATTCAGTACTTC
CASRPGQKNIQYF
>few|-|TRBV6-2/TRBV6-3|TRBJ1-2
TGTGTCAGCAGTTCGCCAGGCAACTATGGCTACACCTTC
CVSSSPGNYGYTF
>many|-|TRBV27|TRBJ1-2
TGTGCCAGCAGTTTATCGGCAGGGCTACGCGGATTCTCCTATGGCTACACCTTC
CASSLSAGLRGFSYGYTF